This TCR beta chain is from a study of beta chain features in type 1 diabetes. Study in general: Examination spanned around 110 million sorted cells from all samples. Findings and caveats of the study: VDJ junctions from patients with type 1 diabetes contained fewer insertions and more deletions. Shortening of TCRB CDR3s, moderate but significant, appeared in all four CD4+ subsets of Type 1 diabetes patients.

The entirety of the isolated RNA underwent reverse transcription, so expressed TCRB transcripts were sequenced. TCRdb's copy holds only in-frame clones and misses some; the assay was immunoSEQ multiplex PCR. Of about 340,000 clones in the sample, roughly 13% were seen once. Details on this clone: Its specificity is not known.

CD45RO/CCR7/CD25/CD127/CD95/CD27 sorting isolated CD4+ naive, central memory, regulatory and stem cell-like memory cells. V was pared by 5 bases and J by 9 bases, with 6 bases of the junction left unmatched. Germline V gives CDR1 SGHAT, CDR2 FQNNGV. This CDR3 has 13 amino acids. The sequenced material came from naive CD4+ T cells from blood. This rearrangement joins TRBV11-2 to TRBJ2-3, with TRBD2 matching over 9 bases. The sequence was obtained from a woman between 18 and 29 years old with type 1 diabetes. CDR3 region: CASSQSGTSTQYF. The DNA for the CDR3 is TGTGCCAGCAGCCAATCCGGGACTAGCACGCAGTATTTT.